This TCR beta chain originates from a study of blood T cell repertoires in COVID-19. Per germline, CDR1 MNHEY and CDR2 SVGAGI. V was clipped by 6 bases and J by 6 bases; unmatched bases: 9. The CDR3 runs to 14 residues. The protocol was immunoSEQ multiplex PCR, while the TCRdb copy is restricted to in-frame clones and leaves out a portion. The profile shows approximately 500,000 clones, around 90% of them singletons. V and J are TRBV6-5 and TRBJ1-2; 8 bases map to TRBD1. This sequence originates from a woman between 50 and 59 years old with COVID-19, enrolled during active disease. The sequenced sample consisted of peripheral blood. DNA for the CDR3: TGTGCCAGCAGCGGACAGGGAACGCTTGATGGCTACACCTTC. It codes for CASSGQGTLDGYTF.